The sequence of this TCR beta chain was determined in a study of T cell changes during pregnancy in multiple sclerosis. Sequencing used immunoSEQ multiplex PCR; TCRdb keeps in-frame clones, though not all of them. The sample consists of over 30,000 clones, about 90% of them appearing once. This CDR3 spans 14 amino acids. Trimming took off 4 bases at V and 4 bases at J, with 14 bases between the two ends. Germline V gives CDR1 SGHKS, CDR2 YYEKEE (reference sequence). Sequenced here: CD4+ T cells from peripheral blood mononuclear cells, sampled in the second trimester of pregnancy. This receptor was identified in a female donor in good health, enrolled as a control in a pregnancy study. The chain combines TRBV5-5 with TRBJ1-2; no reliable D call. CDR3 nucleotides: TGTGCCAGCAGCCCCTATCCGGGTGTCTATGGCTACACCTTC. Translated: CASSPYPGVYGYTF.